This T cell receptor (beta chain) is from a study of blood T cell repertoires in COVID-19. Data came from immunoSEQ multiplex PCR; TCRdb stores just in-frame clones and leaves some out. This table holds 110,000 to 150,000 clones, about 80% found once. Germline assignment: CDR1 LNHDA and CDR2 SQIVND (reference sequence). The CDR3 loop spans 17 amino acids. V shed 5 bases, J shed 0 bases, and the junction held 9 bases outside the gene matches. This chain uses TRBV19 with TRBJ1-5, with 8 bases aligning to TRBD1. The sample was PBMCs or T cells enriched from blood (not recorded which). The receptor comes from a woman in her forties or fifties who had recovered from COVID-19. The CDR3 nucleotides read TGTGCCAGTAGTCCTGACAGGGGTAGCATTAGCAATCAGCCCCAGCATTTT. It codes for CASSPDRGSISNQPQHF.